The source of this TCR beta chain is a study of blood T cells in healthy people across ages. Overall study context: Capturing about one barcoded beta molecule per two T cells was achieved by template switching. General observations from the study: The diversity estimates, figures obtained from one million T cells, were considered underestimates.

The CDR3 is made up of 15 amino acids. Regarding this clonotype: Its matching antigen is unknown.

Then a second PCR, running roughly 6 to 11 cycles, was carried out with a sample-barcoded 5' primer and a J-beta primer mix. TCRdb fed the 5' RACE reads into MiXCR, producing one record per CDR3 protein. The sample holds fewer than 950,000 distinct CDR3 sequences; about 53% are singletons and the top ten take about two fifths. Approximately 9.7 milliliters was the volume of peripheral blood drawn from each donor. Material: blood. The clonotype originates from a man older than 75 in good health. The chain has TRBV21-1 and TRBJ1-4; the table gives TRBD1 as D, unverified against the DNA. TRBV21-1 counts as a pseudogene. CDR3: CASSEARVLNEKLFF. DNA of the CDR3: TGTGCCAGCAGCGAGGCCAGGGTTCTGAATGAAAAACTGTTTTTT.